This entry lists 10 T cell receptor beta chains sequenced from one sample in a study of blood T cell repertoires in COVID-19. Clones were read by immunoSEQ multiplex PCR, and TCRdb kept only the in-frame ones, dropping some. The data hold roughly 69,000 clones, with around 90% observed a single time. The sequenced material came from peripheral blood. These receptors all stem from a man in his fifties or sixties with acute or convalescent COVID-19.

This clone appeared once. The chain combines TRBV4-1 with TRBJ2-3; possible D gene TRBD2, 7 bases. Germline V lookup: CDR1 MGHRA, CDR2 YSYEKL. The CDR3 consists of 18 residues. Trimming left V 3 bases short and J 2 bases short, with 21 bases between. The CDR3 coding sequence is TGCGCCAGCAGCCAGGAGGTTGCGGGAGCGGGACACACAGATACGCAGTATTTT. Its protein product is CASSQEVAGAGHTDTQYF.

This clone was seen a handful of times. V usage is TRBV4-1 and J usage is TRBJ1-6; tentatively, D is TRBD1 (6 bases). The germline V gene has CDR1 MGHRA and CDR2 YSYEKL. The CDR3 is 14 residues long. V lost 0 bases and J 7 bases, leaving 7 bases between the germline ends. The CDR3 coding sequence is TGCGCCAGCAGCCAAGAACAGGGAAATTCACCCCTCCACTTT. Residues: CASSQEQGNSPLHF.

The CDR3 sequence: CASSESGSGFTDTQYF. The CDR3, as DNA: TGCGCCAGCAGTGAGTCCGGGTCAGGGTTCACAGATACGCAGTATTTT. This sequence joins TRBV10-1 and TRBJ2-3; possibly TRBD1 for D (5 bases). The CDR3 length is 16 residues. Germline assignment: CDR1 WNHNN and CDR2 SYGVQD (reference sequence). Trimming stripped 0 bases from V and 2 bases from J, with 12 bases between.

The J gene is TRBJ1-1, the V gene TRBV5-1, with D possibly matching TRBD1 (6 bases). Germline V gives CDR1 SGHRS, CDR2 YFSETQ. V lost 4 bases and J 2 bases, leaving 15 bases between the germline ends. The CDR3 runs to 15 residues. The CDR3 bases are TGCGCCAGCAGCCCCGAGGGGGGGTCTAACACTGAAGCTTTCTTT. Residues: CASSPEGGSNTEAFF.

This chain joins TRBV14 and TRBJ2-3; 8 bases fit TRBD2. J lost 8 bases, V lost 4 bases, and 11 bases had no gene match. Per the germline V gene, CDR1 is SGHDN and CDR2 is FVKESK. CDR3 length: 15 amino acids. CDR3 amino acids: CASSLRAGALGTQYF. DNA for the CDR3: TGTGCCAGCAGCCTCAGAGCGGGAGCTCTAGGTACGCAGTATTTT.

The genes are TRBV2 and TRBJ2-5; 9 bases map to TRBD2. CDR3 length: 14 residues. Per germline, CDR1 SNHLY and CDR2 FYNNEI. After removal of 6 bases from V and 2 bases from J, the junction contained 4 bases not matched to a gene. DNA for the CDR3: TGTGCCAGCAGGGCCGCGGGAGGGCAAGAGACCCAGTACTTC. Translation gives CASRAAGGQETQYF.

The chain links TRBV4-3 to TRBJ1-2; TRBD1 aligns across 12 bases. CDR3 length equals 17 residues. Germline trimming cut 4 bases from V and 5 bases from J; bases unmatched to any gene: 11. CDR1 is LGHNA and CDR2 is YSLEER in the germline V gene. CDR3 DNA sequence: TGCGCCAGCAGCCGGACCGGGACAGGGGGCGCTTATTATGGCTACACCTTC. Protein: CASSRTGTGGAYYGYTF.

The chain is built from TRBV7-2 and TRBJ2-3, with TRBD1 as a possible D gene (6 bases). The ends were cut back, 6 bases at V and 3 bases at J, with 16 bases in the middle. Germline CDR1 is SGHTA and CDR2 is FQGNSA. This CDR3 spans 15 amino acids. The CDR3 loop reads CASRPRQGLTDTQYF. The CDR3 bases are TGTGCCAGCAGGCCCCGGCAGGGGTTGACAGATACGCAGTATTTT.

The chain carries TRBV2 and TRBJ1-2, with D perhaps matching TRBD1 (5 bases). This CDR3 is built from 15 residues. The germline CDR1 and CDR2 sequences are SNHLY and FYNNEI. Trimming pared 4 bases from V and 6 bases from J, leaving 18 bases between. The CDR3 is CASSVSPGGGDGYTF. Written as DNA, the CDR3 is TGTGCCAGCAGTGTATCCCCCGGGGGAGGAGATGGCTACACCTTC.

The chain has TRBV7-9 and TRBJ2-3; TRBD1 matches at 12 bases. Germline CDR1 SEHNR, CDR2 FQNEAQ (reference sequence). V shed 4 bases and J 4 bases; nucleotides not matched to a gene: 12. There are 18 residues in the CDR3. CDR3 residues: CASSSLTGGTGGADTQYF. CDR3 bases: TGTGCCAGCAGCTCTCTAACCGGCGGGACAGGGGGCGCAGATACGCAGTATTTT.